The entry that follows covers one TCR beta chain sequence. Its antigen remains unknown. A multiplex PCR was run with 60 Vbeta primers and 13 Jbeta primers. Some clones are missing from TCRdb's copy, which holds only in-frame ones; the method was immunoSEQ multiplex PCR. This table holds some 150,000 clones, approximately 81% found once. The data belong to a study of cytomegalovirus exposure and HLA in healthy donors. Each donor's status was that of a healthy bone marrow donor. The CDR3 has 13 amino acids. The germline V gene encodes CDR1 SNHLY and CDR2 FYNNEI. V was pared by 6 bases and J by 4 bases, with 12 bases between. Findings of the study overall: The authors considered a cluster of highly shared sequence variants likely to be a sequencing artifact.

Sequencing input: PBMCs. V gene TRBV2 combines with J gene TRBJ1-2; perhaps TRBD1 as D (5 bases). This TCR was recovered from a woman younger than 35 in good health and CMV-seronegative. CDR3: CASSHDSVYGYTF. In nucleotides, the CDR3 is TGTGCCAGCAGCCATGACAGTGTCTATGGCTACACCTTC.